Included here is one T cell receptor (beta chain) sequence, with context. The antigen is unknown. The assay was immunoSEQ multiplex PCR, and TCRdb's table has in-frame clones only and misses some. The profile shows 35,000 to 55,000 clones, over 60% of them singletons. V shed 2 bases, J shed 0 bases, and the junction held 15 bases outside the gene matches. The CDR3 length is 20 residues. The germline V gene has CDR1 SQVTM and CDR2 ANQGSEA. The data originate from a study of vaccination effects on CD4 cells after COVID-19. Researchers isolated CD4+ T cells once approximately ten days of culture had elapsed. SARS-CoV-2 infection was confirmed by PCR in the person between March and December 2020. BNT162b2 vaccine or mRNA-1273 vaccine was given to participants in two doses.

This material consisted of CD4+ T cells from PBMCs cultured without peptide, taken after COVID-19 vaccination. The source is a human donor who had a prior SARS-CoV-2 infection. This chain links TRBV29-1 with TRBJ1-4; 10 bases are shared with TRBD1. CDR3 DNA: TGCAGCGTTGAACGAATAGGGACAGGGGTTTCCTCCTCAACTAATGAAAAACTGTTTTTT. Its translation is CSVERIGTGVSSSTNEKLFF.